Each of the 10 T cell receptor beta chains below was sequenced from the same sample in a study of blood T cell repertoires in COVID-19. Here immunoSEQ multiplex PCR was the method, and the copy in TCRdb shows in-frame clones only, minus some. The data show 20,000 or so clones, with about 90% seen just once and 4% to 5% held by the top ten. Sequenced: peripheral blood. The receptors shown here come from a human donor in a cohort sampled during active COVID-19.

The rearrangement links TRBV7-2 to TRBJ2-3; no clear D. Germline V CDR1 and CDR2: SGHTA, FQGNSA. The CDR3 runs to 13 residues. V was shortened by 5 bases and J by 4 bases, with 10 bases between the two germline ends. The CDR3 here is CASSEAASDTQYF. The CDR3 DNA is TGTGCCAGCAGCGAGGCTGCCTCAGATACGCAGTATTTT.

This chain links TRBV6-5 with TRBJ1-4; D call uncertain. There are 13 residues in the CDR3. Germline V lookup: CDR1 MNHEY, CDR2 SVGAGI. With 5 bases removed from V and 0 bases from J, the gap between germline ends came to 4 bases. Here the CDR3 reads CASSQTTNEKLFF. CDR3 DNA: TGTGCCAGCAGTCAGACAACTAATGAAAAACTGTTTTTT.

The chain joins TRBV10-1 to TRBJ2-1, with TRBD2 matching over 7 bases. The CDR3 has 15 amino acids. CDR1 is WNHNN, CDR2 SYGVQD, per germline (reference sequence). Germline trimming cut 4 bases from V and 2 bases from J; bases unmatched to any gene: 5. CDR3: CASSGTRAPYNEQFF. DNA of the CDR3: TGCGCCAGCAGTGGGACTAGGGCCCCCTACAATGAGCAGTTCTTC.

The chain employs TRBV25-1 and TRBJ2-7; D might be TRBD1 (6 bases). Germline CDR1 and CDR2: MGHDK and SYGVNS. CDR3 length: 13 amino acids. V lost 11 bases and J 3 bases, leaving 17 bases between the germline ends. CDR3 coding DNA: TGTGCCGAACCAGGGGAAAGGATCTACGAGCAGTACGTC. Its translation: CAEPGERIYEQYV.

The chain uses TRBV5-1 and TRBJ2-1; D call uncertain. The V gene's germline CDR1 is SGHRS and CDR2 YFSETQ. Trimming cost V 0 bases and J 4 bases, with 8 bases left between them. The length of the CDR3 is 14 residues. CDR3 residues: CASSLDLRYNEQFF. CDR3 sequence (DNA): TGCGCCAGCAGCTTGGATCTGCGGTACAATGAGCAGTTCTTC.

This chain uses TRBV19 with TRBJ2-1; the match to TRBD2 covers 12 bases. V lost 6 bases and J lost 8; bases outside the gene matches: 8. The germline V gene has CDR1 LNHDA and CDR2 SQIVND (reference sequence). The CDR3 is 15 amino acids. CDR3 sequence reads: CASRPPSGRDYEQFF. The CDR3, as DNA: TGTGCCAGTAGGCCTCCTAGCGGGAGGGACTATGAGCAGTTCTTC.

The J gene is TRBJ2-3, the V gene TRBV4-3, with 10 bases aligning to TRBD2. The CDR3 is made up of 18 amino acids. Per germline, CDR1 LGHNA and CDR2 YSLEER. V was clipped by 1 base and J by 4 bases; unmatched bases: 11. The CDR3: CASSQGLAGSRRADTQYF. CDR3 nucleotides: TGCGCCAGCAGCCAAGGACTAGCGGGCTCTAGAAGGGCAGATACGCAGTATTTT.

V and J are TRBV19 and TRBJ1-1; 9 bases fit TRBD1. CDR3 length: 16 amino acids. The germline V gene has CDR1 LNHDA and CDR2 SQIVND (reference sequence). After removal of 6 bases from V and 4 bases from J, the junction contained 12 bases not matched to a gene. The CDR3 reads CASRIGTGIFSTEAFF. CDR3 DNA: TGTGCCAGTAGGATTGGGACAGGGATATTTAGCACTGAAGCTTTCTTT.

The chain carries TRBV27 and TRBJ1-2; 10 nucleotides align to TRBD1. Germline V gene lookup returns CDR1 MNHEY and CDR2 SMNVEV (reference sequence). V shed 2 bases and J 5 bases; nucleotides not matched to a gene: 5. This CDR3 region has 15 residues. CDR3 DNA: TGTGCCAGCAGTTTAGCGGGACAGGGGACATATGGCTACACCTTC. Residues: CASSLAGQGTYGYTF.

The chain recombines TRBV2 with TRBJ2-5, with 9 bases fitting TRBD1. The junction had 7 bases not matched to a gene; V was cut back by 6 bases and J by 2 bases. CDR1 is SNHLY, CDR2 FYNNEI, per germline. The CDR3 totals 15 residues. The CDR3 reads CASSGQGTIQETQYF. The CDR3 nucleotides are TGTGCCAGCAGCGGACAGGGGACTATACAAGAGACCCAGTACTTC.